This T cell receptor (beta chain) was recorded in a study of blood T cell repertoires in COVID-19. The wider study: Samples came from the United States, Italy and Spain, spanning acute and convalescent COVID-19. T cells, B-cell-depleted T cells, or PBMCs supplied cDNA or gDNA.

The CDR3 consists of 15 residues. Germline CDR1 reads SGHDT; CDR2 reads YYEEEE. The V end was cut by 1 base, the J end by 1 base, with 11 bases between. In the original analysis: How many nucleated cells were present was estimated from reference gene primer amplification. Some clones are missing from TCRdb's copy, which holds only in-frame ones; the method was immunoSEQ multiplex PCR. V and J calls and clone size are as listed in that table; D and trimming were resolved from the DNA. The table shows 120,000 to 150,000 clones, with roughly nine tenths occurring only once. This TCR came from a woman aged 55-70 years with active COVID-19. Sequenced sample: peripheral blood. The gene calls are TRBV5-6 and TRBJ1-1; D gene unclear. As DNA, the CDR3 is TGTGCCAGCAGCTTGCTGAGCCGGGGGAACACTGAAGCTTTCTTT. It translates to CASSLLSRGNTEAFF.